The rows below give T cell receptor beta chains drawn from one sample of a study of OX40 agonist ivuxolimab in advanced cancers. TCRdb keeps only in-frame clones here, not all; method: immunoSEQ multiplex PCR. Altogether around 28,000 clones are present, more than 85% being singletons, with the ten largest covering over 12%. This sample comprised CD4+ or CD8+ T cells sorted from blood, obtained in a trial of the OX40 agonist ivuxolimab. The receptors shown here come from an adult with an advanced solid tumor such as melanoma, head and neck, liver or kidney cancer. CDR3s include the opening cysteine and the closing phenylalanine or tryptophan. Fields, in order: J gene, clone size, D gene, V gene, CDR3 DNA, CDR3 protein. D genes are given only for firm matches. Clone size is not always given. Where it is, it says once, few, many or a class for expanded clones.

>TRBJ1-1|-|-|TRBV19
TGTGCCAGTACTGGCAGCCAGGGAGCTTTCTTT
CASTGSQGAFF
>TRBJ2-7|-|-|TRBV4-3
TGCGCCAGCAGCCAAGAAGCTGGGTACGAGCAGTACTTC
CASSQEAGYEQYF
>TRBJ1-1|-|-|TRBV29-1
TGCAGCGTTGGAGACAGCTTGAACACTGAAGCTTTCTTT
CSVGDSLNTEAFF
>TRBJ1-5|-|-|TRBV11-2
-
CASSFGNGNQPQHF
>TRBJ1-2|-|TRBD1|TRBV9
TGTGCCAGCAGAGAAATGGGACAGACCTACACCTTC
CASREMGQTYTF
>TRBJ2-7|-|TRBD2|TRBV5-5
TGTGCCAGCAGCCACGTACTAGCGGGAGGGGAGCAGTACTTC
CASSHVLAGGEQYF
>TRBJ2-7|-|-|TRBV19
TGTGCCAGTAGTATATGGGACGGTCCCTACGAGCAGTACTTC
CASSIWDGPYEQYF
>TRBJ1-2|-|-|TRBV27
TGTGCCAGCAGTTTAACGGGGGGCCTTTTCTATGGCTACACCTTC
CASSLTGGLFYGYTF
>TRBJ2-2|-|TRBD2|TRBV5-6
TGTGCCAGCGCCGGGACTAGCTATACCGGGGAGCTGTTTTTT
CASAGTSYTGELFF
>TRBJ2-4|-|TRBD1|TRBV29-1
TGCAGCGTTGAAAAGGGACAGGTCAGCCAAAACATTCAGTACTTC
CSVEKGQVSQNIQYF
>TRBJ2-2|-|TRBD2|TRBV4-2
TGTGCCAGCAGCCACGCTAGCGGGAGGGAGACCGGGGAGCTGTTTTTT
CASSHASGRETGELFF
>TRBJ2-7|-|-|TRBV5-4
TGTGCCAGCAGCTTGGCCGGAGAGCAGTACTTC
CASSLAGEQYF
>TRBJ1-2|-|TRBD1|TRBV28
TGTGCCAGCAGCCGAAATCGTGCAGGGGGCAACTATGGCTACACCTTC
CASSRNRAGGNYGYTF
>TRBJ2-1|-|-|TRBV6-6
TGTGCCAGCAGTTACGGCAGGGCCAATGAGCAGTTCTTC
CASSYGRANEQFF
>TRBJ2-7|-|TRBD1|TRBV27
TGTGCCAGCGGGCACAGGGGGACCTACGAGCAGTACTTC
CASGHRGTYEQYF
>TRBJ1-5|-|TRBD1|TRBV27
TGTGCCAGCAGTTCCGGACAGGGTTTTGGGAGCAATCAGCCTCAGCATTTT
CASSSGQGFGSNQPQHF
>TRBJ2-7|-|TRBD2|TRBV4-2
TGTGCCAGCAGCCAACTTAGCGGGAGGGCCTACGAGCAGTACTTC
CASSQLSGRAYEQYF
>TRBJ1-5|medium-sized|-|TRBV27
TGTGCCAGCAGTGGAGACAGCTCACGTCAGCCCCAGCATTTT
CASSGDSSRQPQHF
>TRBJ2-3|-|-|TRBV11-3
TGTGCCAGCAGCTTAAGGACGAGGAATGAGGATACGCAGTATTTT
CASSLRTRNEDTQYF
>TRBJ1-2|-|-|TRBV4-2
TGTGCCAGCAGCCAAGTAGATGGCTACACCTTC
CASSQVDGYTF
>TRBJ2-7|medium-sized|-|TRBV28
TGTGCCAGCAGAGAGGACCCATCCCACGAGCAGTACTTC
CASREDPSHEQYF
>TRBJ2-3|-|-|TRBV7-3
TGTGCCAGCAGCCCATCCACAGATACGCAGTATTTT
CASSPSTDTQYF
>TRBJ2-2|-|TRBD2|TRBV28
TGTGCCAGCAGTCTGACTAGCGGGAGGGCCAGGGGGACCGGGGAGCTGTTTTTT
CASSLTSGRARGTGELFF
>TRBJ2-1|-|-|TRBV30
TGTGCCTGGACCCGACTCAATGGGGATGAGCAGTTCTTC
CAWTRLNGDEQFF
>TRBJ2-1|-|-|TRBV19
TGTGCCAGTAGTACCTTCGCCGGGACCATAGGCAATGAGCAGTTCTTC
CASSTFAGTIGNEQFF
>TRBJ2-1|-|-|TRBV27
TGTGCCAGCAGTTTAAACTGGGACAATGAGCAGTTCTTC
CASSLNWDNEQFF
>TRBJ2-1|-|-|TRBV29-1
TGCAGCGTTGAAGATCACCCGGAGGGCCTTTCGAATGAGCAGTTCTTC
CSVEDHPEGLSNEQFF
>TRBJ1-1|-|-|TRBV5-4
TGTGCCAGCAGCTTGGACGGAGCCAACACTGAAGCTTTCTTT
CASSLDGANTEAFF
>TRBJ2-3|-|-|TRBV27
TGTGCCAGCAGTCCGAAGGGGGACGGCACAGATACGCAGTATTTT
CASSPKGDGTDTQYF
>TRBJ2-1|-|-|TRBV7-8
TGTGCCAGCAGCTTAGCGTGGGCACCTACGGGGAATGAGCAGTTCTTC
CASSLAWAPTGNEQFF
>TRBJ2-5|-|TRBD2|TRBV4-2
TGTGCCAGCAGCCAAGAAGGAGTCCTAGTGGGTTTGGGGGGGGAGACCCAGTACTTC
CASSQEGVLVGLGGETQYF
>TRBJ2-1|-|-|TRBV7-3
TGTGCCAGCAGCTTGCTCTCGGGCGATGAGCAGTTCTTC
CASSLLSGDEQFF
>TRBJ2-7|-|-|TRBV6-6
TGTGCCAGCTTCGAAGGAGGTAGCTCCGAGCAGTACTTC
CASFEGGSSEQYF
>TRBJ2-7|-|TRBD2|TRBV9
TGTGCCAGCAGTCATGGGACTAGCGGAAACTACGAGCAGTACTTC
CASSHGTSGNYEQYF
>TRBJ2-1|-|TRBD2|TRBV4-1
TGCGCCAGCAGCCAAGAATGGGATAGCGGGGGTTACAATGAGCAGTTCTTC
CASSQEWDSGGYNEQFF
>TRBJ1-2|-|-|TRBV4-1
TGCGCCAGCAGCCAGGTACAGGGATATGGTGGCTACACCTTC
CASSQVQGYGGYTF
>TRBJ2-5|once|-|TRBV6-1
TGTGCCAGCAGTGGAGCTGGGACACAGGCTGGGGAGACCCAGTACTTC
CASSGAGTQAGETQYF
>TRBJ2-7|-|TRBD2|TRBV15
TGTGCCACCAGCAGAGATACTAGCGGGAGCTCCTACGAGCAGTACTTC
CATSRDTSGSSYEQYF
>TRBJ2-3|-|-|TRBV2
TGTGCCAGCAGTGAGCCAGATACGCAGTATTTT
CASSEPDTQYF
>TRBJ2-7|-|TRBD1|TRBV4-1
TGCGCCAGCAGCTATGGGACAGCCCGAGACGAGCAGTACTTC
CASSYGTARDEQYF
>TRBJ2-7|-|-|TRBV9
TGTGCCAGCAGCGTTGGGGTATCCTACGAGCAGTACTTC
CASSVGVSYEQYF
>TRBJ1-6|-|TRBD1|TRBV9
TGTGCCAGCAGCGCCGCCGGGACAGGGGGCTTTAATTCACCCCTCCACTTT
CASSAAGTGGFNSPLHF
>TRBJ2-3|-|TRBD1|TRBV7-9
TGTGCCAGCAGCTTTGACAGGGAAACAGATACGCAGTATTTT
CASSFDRETDTQYF
>TRBJ2-2|-|-|TRBV7-9
TGTGCCAGCAGCCCTACAGGGGGGGGACCCGGGGAGCTGTTTTTT
CASSPTGGGPGELFF
>TRBJ1-5|-|-|TRBV2
TGTGCCAGCAGGGGGGAGAATAGCAATCAGCCCCAGCATTTT
CASRGENSNQPQHF
>TRBJ2-1|-|-|TRBV11-2
TGTGCCAGCACCCAGAGGTGGCTCAATGAGCAGTTCTTC
CASTQRWLNEQFF
>TRBJ2-7|-|-|TRBV5-5
TGTGCCAGCAGCCCCGAGGACCGTAAAGTCTACGAGCAGTACTTC
CASSPEDRKVYEQYF
>TRBJ2-1|-|TRBD2|TRBV5-4
TGTGCCAGCAGCTTGGTTTGGATAGCGGGAGGGAATTCCTACAATGAGCAGTTCTTC
CASSLVWIAGGNSYNEQFF
>TRBJ1-1|-|-|TRBV27
TGTGCCAGCAGTGCCCTCTGGAGGGGTATCCTGAACACTGAAGCTTTCTTT
CASSALWRGILNTEAFF
>TRBJ2-1|-|-|TRBV19
TGTGCCAGTAGTACTAGTGTATCGAACGTGCCAAGGGAGCAGTTCTTC
CASSTSVSNVPREQFF
>TRBJ2-7|-|-|TRBV5-6
TGTGCCAGCAGCCATAGACAGCTTACGGAGCAGTACTTC
CASSHRQLTEQYF
>TRBJ2-3|-|TRBD2|TRBV4-1
TGCGCCAGCAGCCAACTTTGGGGAGCGGGAGGGCCGACAGATACGCAGTATTTT
CASSQLWGAGGPTDTQYF
>TRBJ2-7|-|TRBD1|TRBV19
TGTGCCAGTAGCATGGCGGCGGGACAGGGCAACGAGCAGTACTTC
CASSMAAGQGNEQYF
>TRBJ1-2|few|TRBD1|TRBV9
TGTGCCAGCAGCGCCGGGACAGGGCCTAACTATGGCTACACCTTC
CASSAGTGPNYGYTF
>TRBJ2-2|-|-|TRBV19
TGTGCCAGTAGTATTACTACGATCAGGGAGCTGTTTTTT
CASSITTIRELFF
>TRBJ1-5|-|TRBD1|TRBV5-1
TGCGCCAGCAGCTTGGCCACAAAGGCAGGGGGCGTACAGCCCCAGCATTTT
CASSLATKAGGVQPQHF
>TRBJ1-2|-|TRBD1|TRBV5-4
TGTGCCAGCAGCTCAACGACAGGGCTCCTTGGCTACACCTTC
CASSSTTGLLGYTF
>TRBJ2-2|-|-|TRBV19
TGTGCCAGTAGTCCGGAGCCAGGGGACACCGGGGAGCTGTTTTTT
CASSPEPGDTGELFF
>TRBJ1-1|medium-sized|-|TRBV27
TGTGCCAGCAGTCCCCTGCTCACGGAGGGCACTGAAGCTTTCTTT
CASSPLLTEGTEAFF
>TRBJ1-5|-|-|TRBV2
TGTGCCAGCAGGGGGTATAGCAATCAGCCCCAGCATTTT
CASRGYSNQPQHF